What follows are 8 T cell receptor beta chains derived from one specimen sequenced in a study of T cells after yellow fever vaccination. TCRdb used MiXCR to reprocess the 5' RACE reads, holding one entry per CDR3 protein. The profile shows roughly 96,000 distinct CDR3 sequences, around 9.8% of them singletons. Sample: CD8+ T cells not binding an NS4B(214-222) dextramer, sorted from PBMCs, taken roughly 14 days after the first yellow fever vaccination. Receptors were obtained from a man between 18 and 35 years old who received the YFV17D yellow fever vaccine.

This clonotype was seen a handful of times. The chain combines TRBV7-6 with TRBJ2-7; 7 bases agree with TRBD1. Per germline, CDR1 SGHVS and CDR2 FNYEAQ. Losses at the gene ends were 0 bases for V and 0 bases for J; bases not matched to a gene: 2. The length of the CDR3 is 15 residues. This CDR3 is CASSLAGDSSYEQYF. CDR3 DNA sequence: TGTGCCAGCAGCTTAGCTGGGGACAGCTCCTACGAGCAGTACTTC.

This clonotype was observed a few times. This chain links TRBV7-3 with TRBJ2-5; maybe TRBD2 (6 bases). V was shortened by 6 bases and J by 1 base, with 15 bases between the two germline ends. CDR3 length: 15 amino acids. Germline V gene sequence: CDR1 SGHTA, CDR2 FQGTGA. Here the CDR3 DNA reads TGTGCCAGCAGTGAGAGACTAGGGCCCCAAGAGACCCAGTACTTC. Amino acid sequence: CASSERLGPQETQYF.

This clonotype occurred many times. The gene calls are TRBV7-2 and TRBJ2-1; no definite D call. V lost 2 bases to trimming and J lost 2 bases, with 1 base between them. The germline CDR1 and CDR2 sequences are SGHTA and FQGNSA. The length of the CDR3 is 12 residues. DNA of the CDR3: TGTGCCAGCAGCTTACCCTACAATGAGCAGTTCTTC. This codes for CASSLPYNEQFF.

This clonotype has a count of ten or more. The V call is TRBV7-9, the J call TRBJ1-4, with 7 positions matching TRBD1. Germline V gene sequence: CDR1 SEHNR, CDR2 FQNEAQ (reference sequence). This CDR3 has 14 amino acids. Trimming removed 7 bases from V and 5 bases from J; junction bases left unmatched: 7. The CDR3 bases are TGTGCCAGCACCCCCCCGACAGGGAATGAAAAACTGTTTTTT. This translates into CASTPPTGNEKLFF.

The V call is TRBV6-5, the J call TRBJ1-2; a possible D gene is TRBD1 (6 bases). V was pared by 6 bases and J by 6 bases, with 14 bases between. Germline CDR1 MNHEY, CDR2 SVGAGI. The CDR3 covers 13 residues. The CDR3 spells CASSRTGIHGYTF. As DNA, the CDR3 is TGTGCCAGCAGCCGAACAGGGATCCATGGCTACACCTTC.

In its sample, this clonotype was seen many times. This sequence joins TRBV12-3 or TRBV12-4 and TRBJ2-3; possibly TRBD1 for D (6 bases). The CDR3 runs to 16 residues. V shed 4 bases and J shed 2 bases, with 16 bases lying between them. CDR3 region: CASSSGAGSFTDTQYF. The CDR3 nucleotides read TGTGCCAGCAGTTCAGGGGCCGGTTCCTTCACAGATACGCAGTATTTT.

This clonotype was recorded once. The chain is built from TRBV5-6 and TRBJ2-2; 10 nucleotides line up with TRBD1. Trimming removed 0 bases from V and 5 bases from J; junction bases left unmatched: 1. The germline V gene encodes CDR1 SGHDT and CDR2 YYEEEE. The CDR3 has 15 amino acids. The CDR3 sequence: CASSLGQGATGELFF. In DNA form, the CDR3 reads TGTGCCAGCAGCTTGGGACAGGGGGCGACCGGGGAGCTGTTTTTT.

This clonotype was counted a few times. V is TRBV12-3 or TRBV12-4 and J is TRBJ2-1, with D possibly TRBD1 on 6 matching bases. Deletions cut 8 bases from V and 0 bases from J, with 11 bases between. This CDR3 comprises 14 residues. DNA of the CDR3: TGTGCCAGCGGACAGAGGGGCTCCTACAATGAGCAGTTCTTC. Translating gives CASGQRGSYNEQFF.